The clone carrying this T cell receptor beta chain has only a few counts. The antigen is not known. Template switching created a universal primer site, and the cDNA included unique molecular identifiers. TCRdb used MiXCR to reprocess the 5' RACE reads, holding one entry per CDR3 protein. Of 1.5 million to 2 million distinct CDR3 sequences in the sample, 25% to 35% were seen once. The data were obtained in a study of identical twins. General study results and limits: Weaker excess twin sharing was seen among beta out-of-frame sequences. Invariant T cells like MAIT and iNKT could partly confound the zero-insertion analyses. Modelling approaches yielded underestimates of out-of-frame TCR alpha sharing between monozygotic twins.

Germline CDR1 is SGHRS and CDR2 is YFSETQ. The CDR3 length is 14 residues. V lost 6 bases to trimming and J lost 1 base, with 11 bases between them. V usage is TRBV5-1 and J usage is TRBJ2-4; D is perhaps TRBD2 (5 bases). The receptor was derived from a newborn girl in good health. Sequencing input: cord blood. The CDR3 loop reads CASTFSGAKNIQYF. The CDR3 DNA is TGCGCCAGCACCTTTTCGGGGGCCAAAAACATTCAGTACTTC.